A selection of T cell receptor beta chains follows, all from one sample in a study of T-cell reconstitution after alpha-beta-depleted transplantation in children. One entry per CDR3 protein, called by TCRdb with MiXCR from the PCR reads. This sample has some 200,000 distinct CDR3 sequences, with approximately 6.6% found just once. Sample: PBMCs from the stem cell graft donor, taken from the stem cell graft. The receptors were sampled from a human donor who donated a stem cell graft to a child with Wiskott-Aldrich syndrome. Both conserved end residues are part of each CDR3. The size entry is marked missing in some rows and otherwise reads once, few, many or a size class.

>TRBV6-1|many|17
CASSAPTGAQAKNIQYF
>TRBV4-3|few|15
CASSQDPSPGVTQYF
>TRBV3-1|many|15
CASSPSWTGLNIQYF
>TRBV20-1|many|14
CSASPVASGNIQYF
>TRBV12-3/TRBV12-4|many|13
CASSYGRGYGYTF
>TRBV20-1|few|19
CSARNRGQGFYSGANVLTF
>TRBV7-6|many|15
CASSEGHWNTGELFF
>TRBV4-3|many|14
CASRNDRVTGEQYF
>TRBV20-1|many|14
CSAKPGGPNNEQFF
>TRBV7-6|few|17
CASSLGAGGPGTGELFF
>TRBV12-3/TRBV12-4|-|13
CASSPAGGHEQFF
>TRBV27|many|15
CASSLGTFPSNEQFF
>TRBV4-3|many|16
CASSQDWATPYNEQFF
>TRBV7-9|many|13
CASTPQVIDEQFF
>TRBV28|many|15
CASSSQHPATDTQYF
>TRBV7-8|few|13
CASSLADSYGYTF
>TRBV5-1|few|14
CASSRDGSNQPQHF
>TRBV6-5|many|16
CASSYLVRGANTEAFF
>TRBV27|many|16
CASSLSATGLPYEQYF
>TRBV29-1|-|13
CSVVGVMNTEAFF
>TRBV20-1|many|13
CSARTAGTQPQHF
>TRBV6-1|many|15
CASSEAEDRGYEQYF
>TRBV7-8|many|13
CASSLPGLTEAFF
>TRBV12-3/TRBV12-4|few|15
CASSRVPTDYNEQFF
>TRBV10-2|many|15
CASSRTEGKITEAFF
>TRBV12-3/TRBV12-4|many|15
CASRLNQGRNTEAFF
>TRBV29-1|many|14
CSALGTGTTDTQYF
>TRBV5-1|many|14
CASSLVSLVETQYF
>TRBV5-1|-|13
CASSLVVELEQFF
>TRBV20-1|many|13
CSASVLPSYEQYF
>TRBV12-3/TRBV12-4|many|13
CASSFSQIYEQYF
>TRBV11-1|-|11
CASSLSGYHLF
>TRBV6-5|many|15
CASSYSAVMNTEAFF
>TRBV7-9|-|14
CASSLGAVAEGYTF
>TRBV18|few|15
CASSPGTGDRETQYF
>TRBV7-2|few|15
CASSFRTSGENEQFF
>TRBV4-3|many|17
CASSLFVLPSSYNEQFF
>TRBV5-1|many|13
CASSLGSAGEAFF
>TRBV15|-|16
CATSRDRSASAGELFF
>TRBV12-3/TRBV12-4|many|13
CASREGSQETQYF
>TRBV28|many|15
CASSFQGFSYNEQFF
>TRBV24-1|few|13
CATRERGAGGQFF
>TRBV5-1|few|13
CASSLSSGDTQYF
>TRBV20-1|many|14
CSADSGQGNHEQYF
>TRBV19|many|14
CASNIGGTGYEQFF
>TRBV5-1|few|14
CASSFGTDTGELFF
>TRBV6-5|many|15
CASKLTSQTTHEQYF
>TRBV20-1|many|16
CSARGHRTPAGYEQYF
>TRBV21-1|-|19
CASSNKVVAGGPNTGELFF
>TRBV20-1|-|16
CSARPFSEYAKNIQYF
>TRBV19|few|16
CASSKGTLISTDTQYF
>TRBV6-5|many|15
CASSYRLLGNNEQFF
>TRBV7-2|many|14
CASLPTPPYYEQFF
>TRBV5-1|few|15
CASSFAGPGKTEQFF
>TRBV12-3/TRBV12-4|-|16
CASSSSGPSGANVLTF
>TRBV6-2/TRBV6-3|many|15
CASSFVGSTYNEQFF
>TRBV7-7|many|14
CASSTGTDTGELFF
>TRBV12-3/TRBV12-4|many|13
CASSLAERRGYTF
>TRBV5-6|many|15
CASSWGNSMNTEAFF
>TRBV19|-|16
CASSIGQGAIVGELFF